These T cell receptor beta chains were read from a single sample in a study of blood T cells in healthy people across ages. TCRdb reprocessed the 5' RACE reads with MiXCR, giving one entry per CDR3 protein. The sample consists of fewer than 1,200,000 distinct CDR3 sequences, approximately 25% of them appearing once. The same sample was also studied in work on T cells of mothers and their children.

Source material: blood. Receptors originate from a girl aged 2 to 9 in good health. Both conserved end residues are part of each CDR3. D genes are given only for firm matches. Rows may omit the clone size; those that give it use once, few, many or a size class.

d_call: TRBD2; j_call: TRBJ2-1; clone_size: few; cdr3_length: 13; v_call: TRBV6-5; cdr3_aa: CASRAGVKNEQFF; cdr3_nt: TGTGCCAGCAGAGCGGGGGTGAAAAATGAGCAGTTCTTC
d_call: TRBD2; j_call: TRBJ2-3; clone_size: few; cdr3_length: 15; v_call: TRBV6-2/TRBV6-3; cdr3_aa: CASINLAGFTDTQYF; cdr3_nt: TGTGCCAGCATTAACCTAGCGGGGTTCACAGATACGCAGTATTTT
d_call: TRBD1; j_call: TRBJ2-7; clone_size: few; cdr3_length: 13; v_call: TRBV12-3/TRBV12-4; cdr3_aa: CASIGQGVYEQYF; cdr3_nt: TGTGCCAGCATCGGACAGGGGGTCTACGAGCAGTACTTC
d_call: TRBD1; j_call: TRBJ2-1; clone_size: -; cdr3_length: 14; v_call: TRBV5-1; cdr3_aa: CASSAWDSKNEQFF; cdr3_nt: TGCGCCAGCAGCGCATGGGACAGCAAGAATGAGCAGTTCTTC
d_call: -; j_call: TRBJ2-7; clone_size: few; cdr3_length: 14; v_call: TRBV7-2; cdr3_aa: CASSLQYRPYEQYF; cdr3_nt: TGTGCCAGCAGCTTACAATACAGGCCCTACGAGCAGTACTTC
d_call: -; j_call: TRBJ2-3; clone_size: few; cdr3_length: 17; v_call: TRBV29-1; cdr3_aa: CSVRTGRGAGRTDTQYF; cdr3_nt: TGCAGCGTGAGGACCGGACGGGGGGCGGGGCGCACAGATACGCAGTATTTT
d_call: TRBD1; j_call: TRBJ2-7; clone_size: -; cdr3_length: 13; v_call: TRBV7-8; cdr3_aa: CASSLRTGGEQYF; cdr3_nt: TGTGCCAGCAGCTTAAGGACAGGGGGCGAGCAGTACTTC
d_call: -; j_call: TRBJ1-2; clone_size: few; cdr3_length: 13; v_call: TRBV2; cdr3_aa: CATEGGPLGGYTF; cdr3_nt: TGTGCCACCGAGGGTGGGCCGCTTGGGGGCTACACCTTC
d_call: -; j_call: TRBJ1-1; clone_size: -; cdr3_length: 12; v_call: TRBV6-6; cdr3_aa: CASSYEARGAFF; cdr3_nt: TGTGCCAGCAGTTACGAGGCTAGGGGAGCTTTCTTT
d_call: -; j_call: TRBJ2-1; clone_size: -; cdr3_length: 13; v_call: TRBV7-3; cdr3_aa: CASSLLSGGEQFF; cdr3_nt: TGTGCCAGCAGCTTATTATCAGGAGGTGAGCAGTTCTTC
d_call: TRBD2; j_call: TRBJ2-7; clone_size: few; cdr3_length: 13; v_call: TRBV12-3/TRBV12-4; cdr3_aa: CASTLPGGHEQYF; cdr3_nt: TGTGCCAGCACTCTCCCGGGGGGGCACGAGCAGTACTTC
d_call: -; j_call: TRBJ2-7; clone_size: many; cdr3_length: 12; v_call: TRBV20-1; cdr3_aa: CSATMGSYEQYF; cdr3_nt: TGCAGTGCTACCATGGGCTCCTACGAGCAGTACTTC
d_call: -; j_call: TRBJ2-1; clone_size: few; cdr3_length: 14; v_call: TRBV29-1; cdr3_aa: CSVQISVRSHEQFF; cdr3_nt: TGCAGCGTTCAAATCTCAGTTAGGAGCCATGAGCAGTTCTTC
d_call: -; j_call: TRBJ2-1; clone_size: few; cdr3_length: 15; v_call: TRBV6-1; cdr3_aa: CASREQGSPYNEQFF; cdr3_nt: TGTGCCAGCAGAGAACAGGGTAGCCCCTACAATGAGCAGTTCTTC
d_call: -; j_call: TRBJ2-3; clone_size: -; cdr3_length: 13; v_call: TRBV6-1; cdr3_aa: CASSPDRPDTQYF; cdr3_nt: TGTGCCAGCAGTCCCGACCGGCCAGATACGCAGTATTTT
d_call: -; j_call: TRBJ1-1; clone_size: few; cdr3_length: 13; v_call: TRBV29-1; cdr3_aa: CSAPTAMNTEAFF; cdr3_nt: TGCAGCGCCCCGACGGCTATGAACACTGAAGCTTTCTTT
d_call: -; j_call: TRBJ2-7; clone_size: -; cdr3_length: 14; v_call: TRBV27; cdr3_aa: CASSRSGNSYEQYF; cdr3_nt: TGTGCCAGCAGTCGGAGCGGAAACTCCTACGAGCAGTACTTC
d_call: -; j_call: TRBJ2-7; clone_size: -; cdr3_length: 15; v_call: TRBV5-5; cdr3_aa: CASSLAGAGAYEQYF; cdr3_nt: TGTGCCAGCAGCTTGGCCGGCGCGGGCGCCTACGAGCAGTACTTC
d_call: TRBD2; j_call: TRBJ2-2; clone_size: few; cdr3_length: 16; v_call: TRBV9; cdr3_aa: CASSPHSGGVTGELFF; cdr3_nt: TGTGCCAGCAGCCCACACAGTGGGGGGGTCACCGGGGAGCTGTTTTTT
d_call: -; j_call: TRBJ2-7; clone_size: -; cdr3_length: 12; v_call: TRBV28; cdr3_aa: CASNWGGFEQYF; cdr3_nt: TGTGCCAGCAACTGGGGCGGGTTCGAGCAGTACTTC
d_call: TRBD1; j_call: TRBJ1-2; clone_size: few; cdr3_length: 11; v_call: TRBV29-1; cdr3_aa: CSGLDRNGYTF; cdr3_nt: TGCAGCGGACTGGACAGGAACGGCTACACCTTC
d_call: TRBD2; j_call: TRBJ2-1; clone_size: few; cdr3_length: 15; v_call: TRBV10-3; cdr3_aa: CAISESGGGYNEQFF; cdr3_nt: TGTGCCATCAGTGAGTCCGGGGGGGGCTACAATGAGCAGTTCTTC